This entry concerns a single T cell receptor beta chain. CDR3 length: 16 residues. Germline CDR1 is SGHDT and CDR2 is YYEEEE. The ends were cut back, 2 bases at V and 2 bases at J, with 16 bases in the middle. The data stem from a study of blood T cell repertoires in COVID-19. Across the whole study: The analysed material was cDNA or gDNA that came from T cells, B-cell-depleted T cells, or PBMCs.

In the authors' methods: Amplification of reference gene primers was used by the study to estimate nucleated cell counts. Sequenced by immunoSEQ multiplex PCR; TCRdb stores in-frame clones only, minus some. V and J calls and clone size are those listed in that table; D and trimming were worked out from the DNA. Of 300,000 to 450,000 clones in the sample, about 85% are singletons; the top ten hold 3.5% to 4%. The sample was peripheral blood. This chain uses TRBV5-6 with TRBJ1-2; no reliable D call. The clonotype originates from a woman between 18 and 29 years old with acute or convalescent COVID-19. Here the CDR3 DNA reads TGTGCCAGCAGCTTTGGTATCGGGGATTTAAACTATGGCTACACCTTC. Amino acid sequence: CASSFGIGDLNYGYTF.